Below, 14 T cell receptor beta chains from the same sample are listed, as sequenced in a study of identical twins. TCRdb reanalysed the 5' RACE reads using MiXCR and keeps one entry per CDR3 protein. The repertoire holds some 300,000 distinct CDR3 sequences, with roughly an eighth as singletons. This sample also appeared in a second study, on yellow fever vaccine responses in identical twins.

The sample comprised CD8+ T cells sorted from blood. Every receptor here comes from a woman aged 18-29 years in good health.

The rearrangement links TRBV15 to TRBJ1-2, with D perhaps TRBD1 (6 bases). Trimming stripped 8 bases from V and 0 bases from J, with 13 bases between. Germline lookup yields CDR1 LNHNV and CDR2 YYDKDF (reference sequence). CDR3 length: 14 amino acids. The DNA for the CDR3 is TGTGCCACCTCGGACAGCTTAGCTAACTATGGCTACACCTTC. Encoded protein: CATSDSLANYGYTF.

V is TRBV7-6 and J is TRBJ2-7, with TRBD2 identical over 13 bases. This CDR3 contains 18 residues. The V gene's germline CDR1 is SGHVS and CDR2 FNYEAQ. V was pared by 1 base and J by 5 bases, with 11 bases of the junction left unmatched. CDR3 coding DNA: TGTGCCAGCAGCTTAGGTAAATTAGGGACTAGCGGGATCAACGAGCAGTACTTC. Translated: CASSLGKLGTSGINEQYF.

This clonotype was seen at least ten times. V gene TRBV21-1 combines with J gene TRBJ2-7; TRBD1 is the table's D call, not checked against the DNA. TRBV21-1 is labeled a pseudogene. This CDR3 contains 16 residues. CDR3 amino acids: CASSKYDRVRSYEQYV. The CDR3 bases are TGTGCCAGCAGCAAATATGACAGGGTGAGATCCTACGAGCAGTACGTC.

The rearrangement joins TRBV20-1 to TRBJ1-1; D uncertain. CDR1 is DFQATT and CDR2 is SNEGSKA in the germline V gene (reference sequence). The CDR3 spans 15 residues. V shed 3 bases and J shed 8 bases, with 22 bases lying between them. CDR3 amino acids: CSASALGPGREEAFF. CDR3 in DNA: TGCAGTGCTAGCGCACTCGGTCCCGGACGTGAAGAAGCTTTCTTT.

The rearrangement links TRBV24-1 to TRBJ2-3; D is unresolved. V shed 3 bases and J shed 2 bases, with 8 bases lying between them. The CDR3 spans 14 residues. CDR1 and CDR2 from the germline V gene are KGHDR and SFDVKD. Here the CDR3 DNA reads TGTGCCACCAGTGATACCCTCTTCACAGATACGCAGTATTTT. Translation gives CATSDTLFTDTQYF.

Only a few counts were recorded for this clonotype. The V gene is TRBV27, the J gene TRBJ2-2, with D perhaps TRBD2 (5 bases). This CDR3 has 13 residues. Germline V gene sequence: CDR1 MNHEY, CDR2 SMNVEV (reference sequence). Trimming removed 7 bases from V and 5 bases from J, with 11 bases in between. The DNA of the CDR3 is TGTGCCAGCAAGCGCCCGGGGACCGGGGAGCTGTTTTTT. This translates into CASKRPGTGELFF.

This clonotype was seen more than once but under ten times. The V gene is TRBV7-9, the J gene TRBJ1-1; the match to TRBD1 covers 7 bases. V trimming: 5 bases; J trimming: 1 base; junction bases outside the gene matches: 10. The CDR3 has 16 amino acids. CDR1 and CDR2 from the germline V gene are SEHNR and FQNEAQ (reference sequence). The CDR3 here is CASSPADRAGNTEAFF. The CDR3, as DNA: TGTGCCAGCAGCCCGGCCGACAGGGCCGGGAACACTGAAGCTTTCTTT.

In its sample, this clonotype was seen many times. The rearrangement links TRBV5-1 to TRBJ2-1; D possibly matches TRBD1 or TRBD2 (5 bases each). The CDR3 covers 16 residues. The V gene lost 4 bases and the J gene lost 7 bases, with 21 bases spanning the gap. Germline V gene data show CDR1 as SGHRS and CDR2 as YFSETQ. DNA of the CDR3: TGCGCCAGCAGCCCAGCCTGGGACCCTGGTTGGAATGAGCAGTTCTTC. Its translation: CASSPAWDPGWNEQFF.

The gene calls are TRBV7-3 and TRBJ2-2; 14 positions agree with TRBD2. The CDR3 has 17 residues. The ends lost 4 bases at V and 7 bases at J; junction bases unmatched: 8. The germline CDR1 and CDR2 sequences are SGHTA and FQGTGA. CDR3 in amino acids: CASSSRLAGGPNGELFF. The DNA of the CDR3 is TGTGCCAGCAGCTCCAGACTAGCGGGAGGGCCTAACGGGGAGCTGTTTTTT. Filled out from reference TRBV7-3 and TRBJ2-2, the complete variable domain reads GAGVSQTPSNKVTEKGKYVELRCDPISGHTALYWYRQSLGQGPEFLIYFQGTGAADDSGLPNDRFFAVRPEGSVSTLKIQRTERGDSAVYLCASSSRLAGGPNGELFFGEGSRLTVL.

This clonotype was counted only a few times. The chain has TRBV9 and TRBJ2-7; 8 nucleotides align to TRBD1. The junction had 13 bases not matched to a gene; V was cut back by 6 bases and J by 5 bases. Germline V gene sequence: CDR1 SGDLS, CDR2 YYNGEE. This CDR3 comprises 15 residues. The CDR3 DNA sequence: TGTGCCAGCAACCTCGCCGGGACAGGCGGCAACGAGCAGTACTTC. Translating gives CASNLAGTGGNEQYF.

The chain uses TRBV4-1 and TRBJ2-1; no firm D call. The CDR3 sequence is 15 residues long. The germline V gene encodes CDR1 MGHRA and CDR2 YSYEKL. Trimming took 0 bases from V and 7 from J, leaving 13 bases between them. CDR3 DNA sequence: TGCGCCAGCAGCCAAGACTGGACCTACGGAAATGAGCAGTTCTTC. It translates to CASSQDWTYGNEQFF.

The chain joins TRBV2 to TRBJ2-1, with D possibly matching TRBD1 (6 bases). Trimming left V 3 bases short and J 3 bases short, with 21 bases between. Germline V lookup: CDR1 SNHLY, CDR2 FYNNEI. The CDR3 runs to 18 residues. In DNA, the CDR3 is TGTGCCAGCAGTGACATTCGCGTACAGGGAGTTGGCTACAATGAGCAGTTCTTC. Its protein product is CASSDIRVQGVGYNEQFF. Variable domain in full (rest from reference TRBV2 and TRBJ2-1): EPEVTQTPSHQVTQMGQEVILRCVPISNHLYFYWYRQILGQKVEFLVSFYNNEISEKSEIFDDQFSVERPDGSNFTLKIRSTKLEDSAMYFCASSDIRVQGVGYNEQFFGPGTRLTVL.

This clonotype was seen at least ten times. The chain joins TRBV11-2 to TRBJ2-3; 8 bases line up with TRBD2. The CDR3 contains 16 residues. From germline, CDR1 is SGHAT and CDR2 FQNNGV. V was clipped by 0 bases and J by 6 bases; unmatched bases: 8. In nucleotides, the CDR3 is TGTGCCAGCAGCTTAGAGTATAGCGGGACGTTGGATACGCAGTATTTT. Residues: CASSLEYSGTLDTQYF.

This clonotype was seen only a few times. V and J are TRBV3-1 and TRBJ2-1; 14 nucleotides line up with TRBD2. This CDR3 comprises 18 residues. The trim removed 4 bases at V and 0 bases at J, leaving 5 bases unmatched. Germline assignment: CDR1 LGHDT and CDR2 YNNKEL (reference sequence). The chain's CDR3 is CASSPRLAGGPSYNEQFF. The DNA for the CDR3 is TGTGCCAGCAGCCCGCGACTAGCGGGAGGGCCCTCCTACAATGAGCAGTTCTTC.